This TCR beta chain was profiled in a study of T cells in localized non-small cell lung cancer. Study-wide results and limits: There was higher T cell clonality in uninvolved adjacent lung than in tumor, and it was highest there. Only one tumor region was sequenced, so heterogeneity remains possible.

This clone was found once. No antigen is known for it. With 5 bases clipped from V and 4 bases from J, the junction kept 10 bases outside the gene matches. Germline V lookup: CDR1 SGHAT, CDR2 FQNNGV. This CDR3 has 17 amino acids. Produced via immunoSEQ multiplex PCR; TCRdb's table is partial and in-frame only. The sample contains about 74,000 clones, around 84% of which appear only once. This sample comprised peripheral blood, obtained before any cancer treatment. This TCR was recovered from a female donor of 60 years or more with stage I lung adenocarcinoma. The V and J genes are TRBV11-2 and TRBJ2-1, with 11 bases fitting TRBD2. CDR3 region: CASSPIVTSGGYNEQFF. Here the CDR3 DNA reads TGTGCCAGCAGCCCTATAGTTACTAGCGGGGGATACAATGAGCAGTTCTTC. Using reference TRBV11-2 and TRBJ2-1 for the parts outside the CDR3, the full variable domain is EAGVAQSPRYKIIEKRQSVAFWCNPISGHATLYWYQQILGQGPKLLIQFQNNGVVDDSQLPKDRFSAERLKGVDSTLKIQPAKLEDSAVYLCASSPIVTSGGYNEQFFGPGTRLTVL.